The 21 T cell receptor beta chains below were found in one sample sequenced in a study of persistence of HIV-infected CD4 T cells. This was the immunoSEQ version 4 assay in survey mode. Method: immunoSEQ multiplex PCR; TCRdb's copy keeps in-frame clones and lacks some. Among 30,000 to 45,000 clones listed, approximately 84% were seen once. The antigens these receptors bind are not known. The stimulus was lysate of CMV-infected fibroblasts, 10 ug/mL. CD40L-negative CD69-negative CD45RO-high memory CD4+ T cells were sorted as populations depleted of antigen-responding cells. Sample: CD4+ T cells sorted from PBMCs after approximately 20-hour stimulation, taken from a patient who received antiretroviral therapy. The receptors here all came from an adult man with HIV who was CMV-seropositive.

This chain links TRBV30 with TRBJ1-3; D uncertain. CDR1 and CDR2 (germline): GTSNPN, SVGIG (reference sequence). Deletions cut 7 bases from V and 4 bases from J, with 8 bases between. The CDR3 length is 11 residues. This chain's CDR3 is CALGGGNTIYF. In nucleotides, the CDR3 is TGTGCCTTGGGAGGAGGAAACACCATATATTTT.

The rearrangement uses TRBV14 and TRBJ2-1; D may be TRBD1 or TRBD2 (5 bases each). There are 13 residues in the CDR3. Germline values: CDR1 SGHDN, CDR2 FVKESK. The V gene lost 3 bases and the J gene lost 9 bases, with 12 bases spanning the gap. The CDR3 spells CASSQGTTTEQFF. The CDR3 nucleotides read TGTGCCAGCAGCCAGGGGACGACCACTGAGCAGTTCTTC.

The chain combines TRBV18 with TRBJ2-1, with D maybe TRBD1 (5 bases). The germline V gene has CDR1 KGHSH and CDR2 LQKENI. Trimming cost V 3 bases and J 5 bases, with 17 bases left between them. The CDR3 extends over 16 amino acids. CDR3: CASSPIRQKSDNEQFF. The CDR3 coding sequence is TGTGCCAGCTCACCGATACGACAGAAATCCGACAATGAGCAGTTCTTC. The whole variable domain, filled in from reference TRBV18 and TRBJ2-1, reads NAGVMQNPRHLVRRRGQEARLRCSPMKGHSHVYWYRQLPEEGLKFMVYLQKENIIDESGMPKERFSAEFPKEGPSILRIQQVVRGDSAAYFCASSPIRQKSDNEQFFGPGTRLTVL.

The chain combines TRBV19 with TRBJ1-2; D is undetermined. In germline, CDR1 is LNHDA, CDR2 SQIVND (reference sequence). The CDR3 spans 13 residues. The V gene lost 1 base and the J gene lost 2 bases, with 5 bases spanning the gap. CDR3 residues: CASSIGRNYGYTF. For the CDR3, the DNA is TGTGCCAGTAGTATAGGCAGGAACTATGGCTACACCTTC.

The chain couples TRBV28 to TRBJ1-5; weak D call: TRBD1 (5 bases). Germline values: CDR1 MDHEN, CDR2 SYDVKM. The CDR3 has 15 amino acids. V lost 2 bases, J lost 3 bases, and 11 bases lay in between. The CDR3 DNA reads TGTGCCAGCAGTTTACCCGACAGTTACAATCAGCCCCAGCATTTT. Amino acid sequence: CASSLPDSYNQPQHF.

A note on this clone: The sample contains more than one DNA sequence encoding this CDR3. The genes are TRBV2 and TRBJ2-2, with D uncertain. V dropped 1 base and J dropped 7 bases, with 10 bases sitting between them. CDR3 length equals 14 residues. Germline values: CDR1 SNHLY, CDR2 FYNNEI. CDR3 nucleotide sequence: TGTGCCAGCAGTGAAGGGGTGGGCCGCGGGGAGCTGTTTTTT. Protein: CASSEGVGRGELFF.

The V and J genes are TRBV7-8 and TRBJ1-1; 7 bases map to TRBD1. Germline CDR1 and CDR2: SGHVS and FQNEAQ. Trimming at V came to 3 bases and at J to 6 bases, leaving 10 bases not matched to a gene. The CDR3 totals 15 residues. This chain's CDR3 is CASSLTTGIGAEAFF. CDR3 DNA: TGTGCCAGCAGCTTGACGACAGGGATAGGGGCTGAAGCTTTCTTT.

This clone is categorized as medium-sized. The chain carries TRBV7-6 and TRBJ1-1; 7 nucleotides match TRBD1. This CDR3 contains 15 residues. V gave up 1 base and J gave up 5 bases; unmatched junction bases: 7. CDR1 is SGHVS, CDR2 FNYEAQ, per germline. The CDR3 spells CASSLEGAGYTEAFF. The DNA of the CDR3 is TGTGCCAGCAGCTTAGAGGGGGCTGGTTATACTGAAGCTTTCTTT.

V is TRBV6-5 and J is TRBJ1-2; D possibly corresponds to TRBD1 (6 bases). The CDR3 spans 15 residues. V dropped 0 bases and J dropped 4 bases, with 12 bases sitting between them. The germline CDR1 and CDR2 sequences are MNHEY and SVGAGI. The CDR3 bases are TGTGCCAGCAGTTACTCGAAACAGGGCGGCTATGGCTACACCTTC. Its translation is CASSYSKQGGYGYTF.

The V gene is TRBV19, the J gene TRBJ2-1; 8 bases are a match to TRBD2. V lost 7 bases and J lost 6; bases outside the gene matches: 11. Germline V CDR1 and CDR2: LNHDA, SQIVND (reference sequence). This CDR3 is built from 15 residues. The CDR3: CASTPSRGGTNEQFF. The CDR3 nucleotides read TGTGCCAGTACCCCGAGTCGGGGGGGAACCAATGAGCAGTTCTTC.

The V and J genes are TRBV7-2 and TRBJ1-5; D is unresolved. Germline V gene lookup returns CDR1 SGHTA and CDR2 FQGNSA. Trimming removed 1 base at V and 8 bases at J, with 9 bases between. CDR3 length: 13 amino acids. This CDR3 reads CASSLVSTEPQHF. DNA of the CDR3: TGTGCCAGCAGCTTAGTGTCAACAGAGCCCCAGCATTTT.

In its sample, this clone was seen a few times. The chain links TRBV5-1 to TRBJ2-7; 9 nucleotides agree with TRBD1. CDR1 is SGHRS, CDR2 YFSETQ, per germline. Unmatched junction bases numbered 4, after V lost 0 bases and J lost 3 bases. The CDR3 is 15 amino acids. CDR3 coding DNA: TGCGCCAGCAGCTTGGCGACAGGGGGTATCTACGAGCAGTACTTC. Its translation is CASSLATGGIYEQYF.

The chain joins TRBV10-3 to TRBJ1-2; 7 bases are shared with TRBD1. With V trimmed by 3 bases and J by 3 bases, 1 base remained unmatched. CDR1 is ENHRY and CDR2 is SYGVKD in the germline V gene. The CDR3 has 13 residues. The chain's CDR3 is CAISETGDYGYTF. CDR3 DNA sequence: TGTGCCATCAGTGAAACAGGGGACTATGGCTACACCTTC.

V gene TRBV18 combines with J gene TRBJ2-7, with D hard to call. The ends were cut back, 3 bases at V and 0 bases at J, with 6 bases in the middle. Germline CDR1 reads KGHSH; CDR2 reads LQKENI. The length of the CDR3 is 13 residues. DNA for the CDR3: TGTGCCAGCTCACCTCCCAGCTCCTACGAGCAGTACTTC. Encoded protein: CASSPPSSYEQYF.

The chain combines TRBV6-5 with TRBJ1-2; D possibly corresponds to TRBD1 (6 bases). This CDR3 comprises 13 residues. Germline-derived CDR1 and CDR2 are MNHEY and SVGAGI. Trimming pared 6 bases from V and 5 bases from J, leaving 13 bases between. CDR3 DNA sequence: TGTGCCAGCAGGATCGGACAGAAGTATGGCTACACCTTC. Amino acids: CASRIGQKYGYTF.

CDR3 in amino acids: CASSSVGLTDTQYF. CDR3 in DNA: TGTGCCAGCTCCTCTGTGGGGCTAACAGATACGCAGTATTTT. The chain combines TRBV19 with TRBJ2-3; D might be TRBD1 (5 bases). CDR1 and CDR2 (germline): LNHDA, SQIVND (reference sequence). Deletions cut 9 bases from V and 3 bases from J, with 16 bases between. The CDR3 consists of 14 residues.

CDR3 bases: TGTGCCAGCAGTAGACAGGGGATCACTGAAGCTTTCTTT. Residues: CASSRQGITEAFF. V usage is TRBV7-8 and J usage is TRBJ1-1; 8 bases are shared with TRBD1. In germline, CDR1 is SGHVS, CDR2 FQNEAQ. The CDR3 contains 13 residues. V shed 6 bases and J 4 bases; nucleotides not matched to a gene: 4.

CDR3 in DNA: TGTGCCAGCAGTTCCCCACTTGGTGAAGCTTTCTTT. It yields the protein CASSSPLGEAFF. This sequence joins TRBV6-5 and TRBJ1-1; no definite D call. Germline-derived CDR1 and CDR2 are MNHEY and SVGAGI. V lost 4 bases and J 7 bases, leaving 10 bases between the germline ends. The CDR3 has 12 residues.

This chain connects TRBV6-5 to TRBJ1-4, with 9 bases identical to TRBD1. This CDR3 contains 14 residues. Germline CDR1 is MNHEY and CDR2 is SVGAGI. Trimming took 8 bases from V and 6 from J; bases not matched to a gene: 7. The CDR3 reads CASCKTGGYEKLFF. The CDR3 nucleotides read TGTGCCAGCTGCAAGACAGGGGGATATGAAAAACTGTTTTTT.

The V call is TRBV29-1, the J call TRBJ1-1; the D is unclear. The CDR3 has 12 residues. Germline CDR1 reads SQVTM; CDR2 reads ANQGSEA. V dropped 7 bases and J dropped 1 base, with 10 bases sitting between them. CDR3: CSAVLTNTEAFF. CDR3 DNA: TGCAGCGCTGTACTTACGAACACTGAAGCTTTCTTT.

This sequence joins TRBV13 and TRBJ1-1; D is uncertain. Between the trimmed V and J ends, which lost 0 bases and 4 bases, there was a span of 6 bases. CDR1 is PRHDT and CDR2 is FYEKMQ in the germline V gene (reference sequence). This CDR3 is 13 amino acids long. The CDR3 here is CASSLGRGTEAFF. The CDR3 DNA is TGTGCCAGCAGCTTAGGGCGGGGCACTGAAGCTTTCTTT. The full variable domain, with the rest looked up from reference TRBV13 and TRBJ1-1, is AAGVIQSPRHLIKEKRETATLKCYPIPRHDTVYWYQQGPGQDPQFLISFYEKMQSDKGSIPDRFSAQQFSDYHSELNMSSLELGDSALYFCASSLGRGTEAFFGQGTRLTVV.